This TCR beta chain was documented in a study of blood T cells in healthy people across ages. Findings and caveats of the study: Long-lived donors exceeded aged donors in naive CD4+ cells and diversity.

Each donor gave roughly 9.8 milliliters of peripheral blood. The extraction recovered at least 6 micrograms of total RNA per sample. Germline CDR1 SGHRS, CDR2 YFSETQ. Trimming pared 3 bases from V and 6 bases from J, leaving 24 bases between. The CDR3 consists of 17 residues. Through a sample-barcoded 5' primer and a J-beta primer mix, a second PCR was run for about 7 to 12 cycles. TCRdb processed the 5' RACE reads anew with MiXCR; each CDR3 protein has one entry. The table has 1.4 million to 1.5 million distinct CDR3 sequences, 42% seen once; the top ten hold roughly 7.7%. This clonotype was recorded a few times. Its matching antigen is unknown.

This TCR derives from a woman in her late teens or twenties in good health. V gene TRBV5-1 combines with J gene TRBJ1-2, with D possibly matching TRBD1 (6 bases). The material sequenced was blood. CDR3 in amino acids: CASSSHGGPLKFDGYTF. CDR3 nucleotides: TGCGCCAGCAGCTCCCACGGGGGCCCGCTGAAATTTGATGGCTACACCTTC.